This TCR beta chain emerged from a study of blood T cell repertoires in COVID-19. Study summary: Researchers got acute and convalescent COVID-19 samples from the United States, Italy and Spain. In each case, the material was cDNA or gDNA derived from T cells, B-cell-depleted T cells, or PBMCs.

This CDR3 has 14 amino acids. V lost 1 base to trimming and J lost 3 bases, with 10 bases between them. Germline V gene data show CDR1 as MNHNS and CDR2 as SASEGT. This clone was found a few times. In the original analysis: Estimated nucleated cell counts came from reference gene primer amplification. Some clones are missing from TCRdb's copy, which holds only in-frame ones; the method was immunoSEQ multiplex PCR. The V and J calls and the clone size are those of that table, but D and trimming were determined from the DNA. The sample holds roughly 8,200 clones; around 84% are singletons and the top ten take around 20%.

Sequenced input: peripheral blood. This chain uses TRBV6-1 with TRBJ2-7; the D gene is possibly TRBD1 (6 bases). The sequence came from a human donor with active COVID-19. The donor label of this sample is uncertain. In nucleotides, the CDR3 is TGTGCCAGCAGTGAAGGGTGGGGGCGCTACGAGCAGTACTTC. Protein sequence: CASSEGWGRYEQYF.